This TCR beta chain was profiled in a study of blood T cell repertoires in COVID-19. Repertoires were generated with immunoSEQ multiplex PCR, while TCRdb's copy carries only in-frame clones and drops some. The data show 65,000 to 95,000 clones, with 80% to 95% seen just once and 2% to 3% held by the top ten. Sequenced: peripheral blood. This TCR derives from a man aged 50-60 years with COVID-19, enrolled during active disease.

CDR3 sequence (DNA): TGCAGCGTGAGAGCGGGGAACACAGATACGCAGTATTTT. Encoded protein: CSVRAGNTDTQYF. The chain uses TRBV29-1 and TRBJ2-3; 7 bases map to TRBD2. The CDR3 has 13 amino acids. Germline V gene sequence: CDR1 SQVTM, CDR2 ANQGSEA. Trimming at V came to 6 bases and at J to 2 bases, leaving 5 bases not matched to a gene.